These 5 T cell receptor beta chains were all obtained from the same sample, sequenced in a study of cytomegalovirus exposure and HLA in healthy donors. In the PCR, 60 Vbeta and 13 Jbeta primers were used. The data were produced by immunoSEQ multiplex PCR, yet TCRdb's version contains in-frame clones alone and is incomplete. The table has around 160,000 clones, 65% to 85% seen once; the top ten hold 6.5% to 7%. Sequenced material: PBMCs. The receptors originated from a middle-aged woman in good health and CMV-seropositive.

This chain uses TRBV28 with TRBJ2-7; 7 bases line up with TRBD1. The CDR3 extends over 14 amino acids. Trimming at V came to 8 bases and at J to 3 bases, leaving 10 bases not matched to a gene. Germline CDR1 is MDHEN and CDR2 is SYDVKM. CDR3: CASVNRDSYYEQYF. DNA for the CDR3: TGTGCCAGCGTAAACCGGGACAGTTACTACGAGCAGTACTTC. The full variable domain, in which reference TRBV28 and TRBJ2-7 provide the parts outside the CDR3, is DVKVTQSSRYLVKRTGEKVFLECVQDMDHENMFWYRQDPGLGLRLIYFSYDVKMKEKGDIPEGYSVSREKKERFSLILESASTNQTSMYLCASVNRDSYYEQYFGPGTRLTVT.

The rearrangement links TRBV30 to TRBJ2-3; TRBD2 matches 8 bases. CDR3 size: 17 residues. Germline CDR1 and CDR2: GTSNPN and SVGIG (reference sequence). V lost 0 bases and J lost 2; bases outside the gene matches: 10. The CDR3 coding sequence is TGTGCCTGGAGTGTAGACGAGATAGCGGGGACCACAGATACGCAGTATTTT. It encodes CAWSVDEIAGTTDTQYF.

The chain has TRBV2 and TRBJ1-1, with D possibly TRBD1 on 5 matching bases. V lost 4 bases and J 6 bases, leaving 12 bases between the germline ends. The length of the CDR3 is 13 residues. CDR1 is SNHLY, CDR2 FYNNEI, per germline. The CDR3 here is CASSGIGGSEAFF. In DNA form, the CDR3 reads TGTGCCAGCAGTGGTATCGGGGGGTCTGAAGCTTTCTTT.

About this clone itself: A junction boundary mismatches the germline segment, possibly from a read error. This chain links TRBV6-1 with TRBJ2-3, with a possible D match to TRBD1 (5 bases). The germline V gene encodes CDR1 MNHNS and CDR2 SASEGT. The CDR3 runs 16 residues. CDR3 in amino acids: CASIERGQGYSDTQYF. As DNA, the CDR3 is TGTGCCAGCATTGAAAGGGGTCAGGGCTATTCAGATACGCAGTATTTT.

The chain is built from TRBV18 and TRBJ2-5; TRBD2 matches at 11 bases. This CDR3 is 17 amino acids long. Germline loops: CDR1 KGHSH, CDR2 LQKENI. Unmatched junction bases numbered 6, after V lost 3 bases and J lost 0 bases. CDR3 DNA sequence: TGTGCCAGCTCACCGACGACTAGCGGGGTCCACCAAGAGACCCAGTACTTC. This codes for CASSPTTSGVHQETQYF.